One and the same sample provided the 11 T cell receptor beta chains below, sequenced in a study of blood T cell repertoires in COVID-19. TCRdb's table, derived via immunoSEQ multiplex PCR, lists solely in-frame clones and lacks some. Among 200,000 to 250,000 clones listed, 81% were seen once. Sample: PBMCs or T cells enriched from blood (not recorded which). All receptors derive from a woman between 50 and 59 years old with acute COVID-19.

The chain joins TRBV6-2 or TRBV6-3 to TRBJ1-2; 10 bases match TRBD1. V shed 5 bases and J 8 bases; nucleotides not matched to a gene: 17. Per germline, CDR1 MNHEY and CDR2 SVGEGT. The CDR3 sequence is 17 residues long. CDR3 amino acids: CASSPWGQGMTVRGYTF. CDR3 in DNA: TGTGCCAGCAGTCCGTGGGGACAGGGGATGACGGTGCGGGGCTACACCTTC.

This clone was observed once. The chain uses TRBV6-5 and TRBJ1-5, with TRBD1 matching over 9 bases. This CDR3 has 14 amino acids. CDR1 and CDR2 from the germline V gene are MNHEY and SVGAGI. J lost 7 bases, V lost 7 bases, and 8 bases had no gene match. As DNA, the CDR3 is TGTGCCAGCAACACGGGACAGGGTTACCAGCCCCAGCATTTT. It codes for CASNTGQGYQPQHF.

CDR3 amino acids: CASSFGVSTEAFF. The CDR3 region has the DNA TGTGCCAGCAGCTTCGGGGTTTCCACTGAAGCTTTCTTT. This sequence joins TRBV7-9 and TRBJ1-1, with D uncertain. Germline lookup yields CDR1 SEHNR and CDR2 FQNEAQ (reference sequence). Trimming removed 3 bases from V and 4 bases from J, with 9 bases in between. The CDR3 totals 13 residues. Based on the CDR3 plus reference TRBV7-9 and TRBJ1-1, the full variable domain is DTGVSQNPRHKITKRGQNVTFRCDPISEHNRLYWYRQTLGQGPEFLTYFQNEAQLEKSRLLSDRFSAERPKGSFSTLEIQRTEQGDSAMYLCASSFGVSTEAFFGQGTRLTVV.

The chain recombines TRBV5-1 with TRBJ2-3; 8 positions agree with TRBD1. V shed 0 bases and J 6 bases; nucleotides not matched to a gene: 3. Germline V gene lookup returns CDR1 SGHRS and CDR2 YFSETQ. The CDR3 is made up of 14 amino acids. CDR3 nucleotide sequence: TGCGCCAGCAGCTTGGGCAGGGGGCCCGATACGCAGTATTTT. Translating it yields CASSLGRGPDTQYF.

Only a few counts were recorded for this clone. The chain combines TRBV4-1 with TRBJ1-2, with D possibly being TRBD1 (6 bases). The CDR3 has 14 amino acids. Germline assignment: CDR1 MGHRA and CDR2 YSYEKL. The V and J ends lost 2 bases and 5 bases respectively, with 12 bases between them. DNA for the CDR3: TGCGCCAGCAGCCAATATTTACAGGGTTATGGCTACACCTTC. It codes for CASSQYLQGYGYTF.

This chain links TRBV5-6 with TRBJ2-4; TRBD1 aligns across 7 bases. The CDR3 is 14 amino acids. After removal of 3 bases from V and 4 bases from J, the junction contained 4 bases not matched to a gene. Germline CDR1 SGHDT, CDR2 YYEEEE. The CDR3 DNA sequence: TGTGCCAGCAGCTGGACGGGACAGAAAAACATTCAGTACTTC. Encoded protein: CASSWTGQKNIQYF.

The chain recombines TRBV11-2 with TRBJ2-5, with a possible D match to TRBD2 (6 bases). Germline CDR1 and CDR2: SGHAT and FQNNGV. Trimming removed 3 bases at V and 5 bases at J, with 10 bases between. The CDR3 is 13 amino acids. The CDR3 region has the DNA TGTGCCAGCAGCTTCGGGAGTGTCGAGACCCAGTACTTC. Translation: CASSFGSVETQYF.

This chain uses TRBV7-9 with TRBJ1-5, with 9 bases matching TRBD1. The CDR3 is made up of 14 amino acids. CDR1 SEHNR and CDR2 FQNEAQ come from the germline V gene (reference sequence). The junction had 2 bases not matched to a gene; V was cut back by 5 bases and J by 3 bases. This CDR3 is CASSRQGDNQPQHF. The CDR3, as DNA: TGTGCCAGCAGCCGACAGGGGGACAATCAGCCCCAGCATTTT.

This clone showed up just once. The chain has TRBV6-1 and TRBJ1-5; TRBD1 might be the D (5 bases). Germline V gene data show CDR1 as MNHNS and CDR2 as SASEGT. V was cut by 2 bases and J by 0 bases, with 14 bases left in between. CDR3 size: 17 residues. CDR3 DNA sequence: TGTGCCAGCAGTGAAAGGGGATCTGGGGTTAGCAATCAGCCCCAGCATTTT. Its translation is CASSERGSGVSNQPQHF.

V usage is TRBV19 and J usage is TRBJ1-5, with D possibly matching TRBD1 (6 bases). Germline V lookup: CDR1 LNHDA, CDR2 SQIVND (reference sequence). Trimming took 6 bases from V and 2 from J, leaving 14 bases between them. The CDR3 length is 15 residues. Here the CDR3 reads CASRETGSGNQPQHF. The CDR3, as DNA: TGTGCCAGTAGGGAAACAGGGTCGGGCAATCAGCCCCAGCATTTT.

The genes are TRBV6-1 and TRBJ1-6; D is undetermined. Trimming took 2 bases from V and 7 from J, leaving 15 bases between them. This CDR3 region has 16 residues. CDR1 is MNHNS, CDR2 SASEGT, per germline. In nucleotides, the CDR3 is TGTGCCAGCAGTGAACCGGGATCTCTAGGAAATTCACCCCTCCACTTT. Amino acid sequence: CASSEPGSLGNSPLHF.